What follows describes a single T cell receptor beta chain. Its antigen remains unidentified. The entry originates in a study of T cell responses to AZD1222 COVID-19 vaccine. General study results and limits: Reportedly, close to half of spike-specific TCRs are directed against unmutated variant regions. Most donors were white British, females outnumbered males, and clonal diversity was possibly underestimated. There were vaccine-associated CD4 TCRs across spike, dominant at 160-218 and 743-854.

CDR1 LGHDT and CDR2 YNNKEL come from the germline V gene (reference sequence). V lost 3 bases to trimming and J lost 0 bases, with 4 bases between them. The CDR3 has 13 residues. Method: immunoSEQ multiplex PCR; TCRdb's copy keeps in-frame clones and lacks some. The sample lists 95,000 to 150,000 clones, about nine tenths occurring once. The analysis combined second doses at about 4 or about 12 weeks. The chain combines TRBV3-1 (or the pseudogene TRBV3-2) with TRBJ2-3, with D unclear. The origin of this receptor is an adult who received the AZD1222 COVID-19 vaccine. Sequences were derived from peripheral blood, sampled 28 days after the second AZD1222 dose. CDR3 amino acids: CASSHWSTDTQYF. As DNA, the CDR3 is TGTGCCAGCAGCCATTGGAGCACAGATACGCAGTATTTT.